One TCR beta chain is described in this entry. Diagnosis relied on clinical symptoms, serum thyroxine and TRAb, thyroid ultrasound and orbital computed tomography. The sample comes from a study of T cells in Graves' hyperthyroidism and ophthalmopathy. TCR beta CDR3 region amplification was performed from RNA transcripts. The HTBI set primed first-round TCR CDR3 RT-PCR. TCRdb passed the multiplex PCR reads through MiXCR, listing each CDR3 protein once. The sample gives hundreds of thousands of distinct CDR3 sequences, roughly 50% of which show up once; approximately 8.2% is in the top ten. V was pared by 4 bases and J by 6 bases, with 22 bases between. The CDR3 runs to 16 residues. Germline CDR1 SEHNR, CDR2 FQNEAQ (reference sequence).

The sequenced sample was peripheral blood or thyroid tissue (not recorded which). The receptor's source is a woman between 18 and 30 years old with Graves' hyperthyroidism. The V call is TRBV7-9, the J call TRBJ2-7, with D maybe TRBD2 (5 bases). CDR3 nucleotide sequence: TGTGCCAGCAGCTCCCTAAGCTACGAGCGGATGTTCGAGCAGTACTTC. Translating gives CASSSLSYERMFEQYF.